The sequence of this T cell receptor (beta chain) was determined in a study of beta chain features in type 1 diabetes. At the level of the study: Investigators examined 85 million to 110 million sorted cells across all samples.

The study reverse transcribed the entire isolated RNA, so it sequenced expressed TCRB transcripts. The table came from immunoSEQ multiplex PCR; TCRdb's copy has only in-frame clones and leaves some out. The sample consists of about 410,000 clones, about 14% of them appearing once. The CDR3 runs to 16 residues. The ends lost 0 bases at V and 7 bases at J; junction bases unmatched: 9. The V gene's germline CDR1 is SGHRS and CDR2 YFSETQ. Note on this clone: The antigen is not known.

Regarding the study as a whole: At VDJ recombination sites, type 1 diabetes patients had fewer insertions and more deleted nucleotides. In patients and controls equally, PCR might favor templates that are shorter.

This chain links TRBV5-1 with TRBJ2-3; 9 bases line up with TRBD2. The source is a man under 40 in good health. Input material: naive CD4+ T cells from blood. The CDR3 sequence: CASSLDASGNGNTQYF. CDR3 sequence (DNA): TGCGCCAGCAGCTTGGATGCTAGCGGGAATGGGAATACGCAGTATTTT.